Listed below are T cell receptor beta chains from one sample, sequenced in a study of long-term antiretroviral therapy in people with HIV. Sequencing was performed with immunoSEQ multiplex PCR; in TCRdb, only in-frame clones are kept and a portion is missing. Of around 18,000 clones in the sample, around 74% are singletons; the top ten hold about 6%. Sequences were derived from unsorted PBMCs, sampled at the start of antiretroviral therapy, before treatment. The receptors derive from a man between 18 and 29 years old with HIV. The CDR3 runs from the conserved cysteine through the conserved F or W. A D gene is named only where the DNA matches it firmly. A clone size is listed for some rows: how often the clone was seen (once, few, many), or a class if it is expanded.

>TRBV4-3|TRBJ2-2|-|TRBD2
CASSQRTSGLLGELFF
TGCGCCAGCAGCCAACGGACTAGCGGGCTCCTCGGGGAGCTGTTTTTT
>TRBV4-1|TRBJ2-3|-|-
CASSQVAGPEGTQYF
TGCGCCAGCAGCCAAGTCGCAGGTCCCGAAGGAACGCAGTATTTT
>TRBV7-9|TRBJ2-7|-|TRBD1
CASSTPTGGEYEQYF
TGTGCCAGCAGCACCCCGACAGGGGGCGAGTACGAGCAGTACTTC
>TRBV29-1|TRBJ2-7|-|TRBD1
CSVEGGQGGPYEQYF
TGCAGCGTTGAAGGGGGACAGGGAGGACCCTACGAGCAGTACTTC
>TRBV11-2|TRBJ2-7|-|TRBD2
CASKSRLAGPYEQYF
TGTGCCAGCAAGTCGCGGCTAGCGGGCCCTTACGAGCAGTACTTC
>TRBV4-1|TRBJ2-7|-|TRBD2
CASSHQRDSYEQYF
TGCGCCAGCAGCCACCAGCGGGACTCCTACGAGCAGTACTTC
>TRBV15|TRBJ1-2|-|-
CATSRVFLTGLYGYTF
TGTGCCACCAGCAGAGTTTTCTTGACGGGACTTTATGGCTACACCTTC
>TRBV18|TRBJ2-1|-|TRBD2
CASSPPSPGRVGNEQFF
TGTGCCAGCTCACCACCGTCCCCGGGGAGGGTAGGCAATGAGCAGTTCTTC
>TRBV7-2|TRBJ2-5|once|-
CASSFKETQYF
TGTGCCAGCAGCTTCAAAGAGACCCAGTACTTC
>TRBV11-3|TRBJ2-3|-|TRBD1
CASSGQGTDTQYF
TGTGCCAGCAGCGGACAGGGGACAGATACGCAGTATTTT
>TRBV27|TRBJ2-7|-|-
CASSWGAGFTYEQYF
TGTGCCAGCAGTTGGGGGGCAGGGTTCACCTACGAGCAGTACTTC
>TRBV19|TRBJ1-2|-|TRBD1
CASSTTPPGQGGDGYTF
TGTGCCAGTAGTACTACCCCCCCTGGACAGGGCGGCGATGGCTACACCTTC
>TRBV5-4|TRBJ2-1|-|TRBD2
CASSGTSKLEQFF
TGTGCCAGCTCCGGGACTAGCAAGTTGGAGCAGTTCTTC
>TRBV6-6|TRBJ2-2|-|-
CASSLLNAGELFF
TGTGCCAGCAGTCTCCTTAACGCCGGGGAGCTGTTTTTT
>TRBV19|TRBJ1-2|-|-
CASRGARRTDNYGYTF
TGTGCCAGTAGGGGGGCGAGGCGGACAGATAACTATGGCTACACCTTC
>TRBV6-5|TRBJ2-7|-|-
CASSYSSYEQYF
TGTGCCAGCAGTTACTCATCCTACGAGCAGTACTTC
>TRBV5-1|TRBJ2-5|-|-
CASSGGGGRQETQYF
TGCGCCAGCAGCGGCGGGGGCGGCCGCCAAGAGACCCAGTACTTC
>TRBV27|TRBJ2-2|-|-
CASSPLSDRQGTGELFF
TGTGCCAGCAGTCCATTATCTGACAGGCAAGGGACCGGGGAGCTGTTTTTT
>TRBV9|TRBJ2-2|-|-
CASSASHRGAGTGELFF
TGTGCCAGCAGCGCGAGCCACAGGGGAGCGGGCACCGGGGAGCTGTTTTTT
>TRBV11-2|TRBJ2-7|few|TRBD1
CASSFLAGGDEQYF
TGTGCCAGCAGCTTTCTCGCAGGGGGTGACGAGCAGTACTTC
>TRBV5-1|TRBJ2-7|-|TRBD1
CASSFGTGRNYEQYF
TGCGCCAGCAGCTTTGGGACAGGGCGGAACTACGAGCAGTACTTC
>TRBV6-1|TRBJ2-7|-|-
CASSEPPAGQSYEQYF
TGTGCCAGCAGTGAACCACCGGCAGGCCAGTCCTACGAGCAGTACTTC
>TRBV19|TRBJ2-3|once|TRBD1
CASRLGATGATDTQYF
TGTGCCAGTAGGCTAGGAGCGACAGGGGCAACAGATACGCAGTATTTT
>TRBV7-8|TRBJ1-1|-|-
CASSFRILWGREERGYTEAFF
TGTGCCAGCAGCTTCAGGATTCTATGGGGCAGGGAGGAGAGAGGGTACACTGAAGCTTTCTTT
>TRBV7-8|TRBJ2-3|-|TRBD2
CASSQRRPLAGDTQYF
TGTGCCAGCAGCCAACGCCGCCCTTTAGCGGGAGATACGCAGTATTTT
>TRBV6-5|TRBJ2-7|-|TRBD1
CAARDRVNEQYF
TGTGCCGCTCGGGACAGGGTTAACGAGCAGTACTTC
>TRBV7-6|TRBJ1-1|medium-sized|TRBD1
CASSLGQGAKGTEAFF
TGTGCCAGCAGCTTAGGGCAGGGGGCAAAAGGCACTGAAGCTTTCTTT
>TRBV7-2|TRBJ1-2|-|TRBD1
CASSLAPTGGNLF
TGTGCCAGCAGCTTAGCGCCGACAGGGGGCAATCTCTTC
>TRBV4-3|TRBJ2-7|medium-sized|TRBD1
CASSQEGTGTEAYEQYF
TGCGCCAGCAGCCAAGAGGGGACAGGGACAGAGGCCTACGAGCAGTACTTC
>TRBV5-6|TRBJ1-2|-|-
CASSQGNGYTF
TGTGCCAGCAGTCAAGGTAATGGCTACACCTTC
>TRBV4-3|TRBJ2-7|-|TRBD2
CASSQEVGRASEQYF
TGCGCCAGCAGCCAAGAAGTCGGGAGGGCCAGCGAGCAGTACTTC
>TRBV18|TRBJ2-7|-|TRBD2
CASSPLGLASYEQYF
TGTGCCAGCTCACCTTTGGGACTAGCGTCCTACGAGCAGTACTTC
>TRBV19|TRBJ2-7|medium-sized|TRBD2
CASSLAGGSIEQYF
TGTGCCAGTAGTCTAGCGGGAGGATCAATCGAGCAGTACTTC